This record looks at one T cell receptor (beta chain) sequence and its context. The antigen is unknown. This entry belongs to a study of chemoradiotherapy in HPV16-positive cancers. About the research overall: Candidate HPV-specific T-cell clones and common TCR motifs came from functional assays in two HPV16-positive patients. General observations from the study: HPV-responsive T-cell expansion during chemoradiotherapy was linked to improved recurrence-free survival in HPV16-positive patients. During treatment, candidate HPV-specific clones and E7-related motifs expanded in tumor. Functional assays defining HPV-specific T cells used only two HPV16-positive patients.

The data were produced by immunoSEQ multiplex PCR, yet TCRdb's version contains in-frame clones alone and is incomplete. The sample carries 30,000 to 40,000 clones, 70% to 90% recorded once. The CDR3 is 15 residues long. Germline V CDR1 and CDR2: KGHSH, LQKENI. Trimming stripped 0 bases from V and 2 bases from J, with 11 bases between. This sequence originates from a human donor with HPV-associated anogenital cancer. The sequencing used blood, collected from a patient who underwent chemoradiotherapy. The V gene is TRBV18, the J gene TRBJ2-7; D might be TRBD2 (5 bases). This CDR3 reads CASSPPTGLAYEQYF. CDR3 in DNA: TGTGCCAGCTCACCACCAACCGGACTGGCCTACGAGCAGTACTTC.